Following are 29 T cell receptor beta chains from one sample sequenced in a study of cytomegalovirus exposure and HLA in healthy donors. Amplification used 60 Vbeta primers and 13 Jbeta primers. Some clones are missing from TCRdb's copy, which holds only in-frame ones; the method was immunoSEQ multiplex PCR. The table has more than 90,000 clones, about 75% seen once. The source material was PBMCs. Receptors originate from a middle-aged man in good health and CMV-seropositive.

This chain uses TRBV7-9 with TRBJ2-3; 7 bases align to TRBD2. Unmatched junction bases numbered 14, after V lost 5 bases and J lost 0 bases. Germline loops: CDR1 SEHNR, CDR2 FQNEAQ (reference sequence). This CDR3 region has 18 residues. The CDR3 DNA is TGTGCCAGCAGCCCCCGAGGGTTGCGGGGGACTAGCACAGATACGCAGTATTTT. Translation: CASSPRGLRGTSTDTQYF.

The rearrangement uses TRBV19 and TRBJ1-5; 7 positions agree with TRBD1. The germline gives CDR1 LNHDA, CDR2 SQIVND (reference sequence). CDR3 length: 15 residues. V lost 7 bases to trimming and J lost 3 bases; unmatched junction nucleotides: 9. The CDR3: CASTRGQAYNQPQHF. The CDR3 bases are TGTGCCAGTACAAGGGGGCAGGCATACAATCAGCCCCAGCATTTT.

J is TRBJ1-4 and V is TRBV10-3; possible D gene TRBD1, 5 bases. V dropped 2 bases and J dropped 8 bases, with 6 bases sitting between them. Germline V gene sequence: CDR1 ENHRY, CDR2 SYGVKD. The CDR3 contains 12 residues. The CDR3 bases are TGTGCCATCAGTGAGGCAGGGGAAAAACTGTTTTTT. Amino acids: CAISEAGEKLFF.

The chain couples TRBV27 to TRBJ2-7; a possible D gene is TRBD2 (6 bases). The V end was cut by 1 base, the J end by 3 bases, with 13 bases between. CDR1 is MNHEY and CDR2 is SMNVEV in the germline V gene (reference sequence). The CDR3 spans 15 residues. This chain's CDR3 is CASSLFIPGVYEQYF. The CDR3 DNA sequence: TGTGCCAGCAGTTTATTCATCCCGGGAGTCTACGAGCAGTACTTC.

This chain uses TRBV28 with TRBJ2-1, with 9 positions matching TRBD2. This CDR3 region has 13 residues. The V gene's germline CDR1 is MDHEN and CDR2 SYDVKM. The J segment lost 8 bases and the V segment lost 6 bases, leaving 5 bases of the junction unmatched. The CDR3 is CASRTSGFYEQFF. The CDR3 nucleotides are TGTGCCAGCAGAACTAGCGGGTTTTATGAGCAGTTCTTC.

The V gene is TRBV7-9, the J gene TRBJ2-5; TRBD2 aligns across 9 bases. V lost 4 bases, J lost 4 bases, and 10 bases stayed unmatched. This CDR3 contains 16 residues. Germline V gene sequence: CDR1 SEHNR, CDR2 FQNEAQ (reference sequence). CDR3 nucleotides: TGTGCCAGCAGCTATGTTGTGGCGGGAGGGGGAGAGACCCAGTACTTC. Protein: CASSYVVAGGGETQYF.

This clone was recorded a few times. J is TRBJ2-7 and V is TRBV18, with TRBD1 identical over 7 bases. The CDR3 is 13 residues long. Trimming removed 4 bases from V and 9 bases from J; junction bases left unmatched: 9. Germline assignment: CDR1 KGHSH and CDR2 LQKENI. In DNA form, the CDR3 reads TGTGCCAGCTCACAACCGACAGGGATGAGGCAGTACTTC. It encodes CASSQPTGMRQYF.

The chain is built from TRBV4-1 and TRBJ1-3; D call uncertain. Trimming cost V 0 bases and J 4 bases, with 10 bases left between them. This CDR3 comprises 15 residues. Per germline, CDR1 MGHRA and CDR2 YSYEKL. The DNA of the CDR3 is TGCGCCAGCAGCCAAGACTCTTTGAGAGGAAACACCATATATTTT. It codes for CASSQDSLRGNTIYF.

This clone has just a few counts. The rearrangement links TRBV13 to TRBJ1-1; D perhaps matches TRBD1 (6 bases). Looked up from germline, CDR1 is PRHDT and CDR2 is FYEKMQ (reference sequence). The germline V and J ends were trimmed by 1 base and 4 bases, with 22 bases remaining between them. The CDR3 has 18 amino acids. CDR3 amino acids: CASSLETPFTGMTTEAFF. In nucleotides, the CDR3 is TGTGCCAGCAGCTTAGAAACTCCTTTTACAGGGATGACCACTGAAGCTTTCTTT.

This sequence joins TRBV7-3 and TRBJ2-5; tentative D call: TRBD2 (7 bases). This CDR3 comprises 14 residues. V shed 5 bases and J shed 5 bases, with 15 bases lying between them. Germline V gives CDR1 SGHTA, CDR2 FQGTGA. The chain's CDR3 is CASSPGGRGETQYF. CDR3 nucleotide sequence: TGTGCCAGCAGCCCCGGGGGGAGGGGGGAGACCCAGTACTTC.

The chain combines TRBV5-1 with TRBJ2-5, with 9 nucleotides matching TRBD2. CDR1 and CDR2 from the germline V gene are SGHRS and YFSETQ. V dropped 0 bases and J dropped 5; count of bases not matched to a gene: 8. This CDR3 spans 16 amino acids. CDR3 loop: CASSLGASGDRETQYF. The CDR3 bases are TGCGCCAGCAGCTTGGGCGCTAGCGGGGATAGGGAGACCCAGTACTTC.

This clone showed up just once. The CDR3 region has the DNA TGCGCCAGCAGCCCAGGGGGGAGTCAGACCTACGAGCAGTACTTC. It translates to CASSPGGSQTYEQYF. This rearrangement joins TRBV5-1 to TRBJ2-7, with a tentative D call TRBD1 (7 bases). Germline V CDR1 and CDR2: SGHRS, YFSETQ. The CDR3 has 15 residues. Trimming removed 4 bases from V and 2 bases from J, with 16 bases in between.

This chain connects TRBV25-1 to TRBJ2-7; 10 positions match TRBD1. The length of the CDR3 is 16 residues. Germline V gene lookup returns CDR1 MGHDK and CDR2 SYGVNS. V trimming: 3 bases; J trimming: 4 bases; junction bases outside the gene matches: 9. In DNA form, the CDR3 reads TGTGCCAGCAGTGACCCCGGGACAGGGGCTGGTTACGAGCAGTACTTC. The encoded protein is CASSDPGTGAGYEQYF.

CDR3 protein: CASTPGENTEAFF. DNA of the CDR3: TGTGCCAGCACGCCAGGGGAGAACACTGAAGCTTTCTTT. The rearrangement joins TRBV9 to TRBJ1-1, with D tentatively TRBD1 (6 bases). CDR3 size: 13 residues. Germline V gene sequence: CDR1 SGDLS, CDR2 YYNGEE. V lost 6 bases and J lost 1, with 10 bases in between.

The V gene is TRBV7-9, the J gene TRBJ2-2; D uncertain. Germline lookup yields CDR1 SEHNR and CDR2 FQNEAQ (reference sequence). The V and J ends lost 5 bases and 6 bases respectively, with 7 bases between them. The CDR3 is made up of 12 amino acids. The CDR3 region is CASSQTPGELFF. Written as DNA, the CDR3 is TGTGCCAGCAGCCAGACACCCGGGGAGCTGTTTTTT.

The CDR3, as DNA: TGTGCCAGCAGCTCGGGACTAGCGGGAGTTAATGAGCAGTTCTTC. Translated: CASSSGLAGVNEQFF. This chain joins TRBV5-4 and TRBJ2-1; 14 bases map to TRBD2. Trimming cost V 3 bases and J 7 bases; bases outside gene matches: 3. Germline CDR1 and CDR2: SGHNT and YYREEE (reference sequence). This CDR3 is 15 amino acids long.

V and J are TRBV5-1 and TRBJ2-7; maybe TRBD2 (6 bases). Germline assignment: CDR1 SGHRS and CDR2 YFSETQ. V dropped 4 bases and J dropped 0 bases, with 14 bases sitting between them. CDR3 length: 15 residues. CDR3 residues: CASSHGRPSSYEQYF. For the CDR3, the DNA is TGCGCCAGCAGCCACGGGAGACCTAGCTCCTACGAGCAGTACTTC. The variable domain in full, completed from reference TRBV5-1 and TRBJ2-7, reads KAGVTQTPRYLIKTRGQQVTLSCSPISGHRSVSWYQQTPGQGLQFLFEYFSETQRNKGNFPGRFSGRQFSNSRSEMNVSTLELGDSALYLCASSHGRPSSYEQYFGPGTRLTVT.

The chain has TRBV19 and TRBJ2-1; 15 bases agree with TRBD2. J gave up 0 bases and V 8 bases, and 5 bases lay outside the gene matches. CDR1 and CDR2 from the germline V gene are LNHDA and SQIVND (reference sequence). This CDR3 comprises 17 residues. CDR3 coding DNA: TGTGCCAGTTCCGGGACTAGCGGGGGGAGCTCCTACAATGAGCAGTTCTTC. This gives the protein CASSGTSGGSSYNEQFF.

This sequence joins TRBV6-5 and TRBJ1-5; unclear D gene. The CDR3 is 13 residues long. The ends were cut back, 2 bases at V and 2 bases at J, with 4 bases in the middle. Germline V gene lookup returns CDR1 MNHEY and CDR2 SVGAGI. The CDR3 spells CASSYERNQPQHF. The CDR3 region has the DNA TGTGCCAGCAGTTACGAGCGCAATCAGCCCCAGCATTTT.

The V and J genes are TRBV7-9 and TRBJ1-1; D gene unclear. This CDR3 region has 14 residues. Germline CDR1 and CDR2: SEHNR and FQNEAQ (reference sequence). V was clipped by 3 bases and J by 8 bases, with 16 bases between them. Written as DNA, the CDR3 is TGTGCCAGCAGCTTTGAGGGAGACGGAGGGGAAGCTTTCTTT. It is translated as CASSFEGDGGEAFF.

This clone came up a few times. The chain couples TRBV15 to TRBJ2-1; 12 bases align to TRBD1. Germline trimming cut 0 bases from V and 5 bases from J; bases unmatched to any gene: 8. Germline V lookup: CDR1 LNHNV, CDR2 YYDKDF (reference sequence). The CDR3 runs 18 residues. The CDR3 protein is CATSRETGTGGLNNEQFF. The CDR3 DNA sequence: TGTGCCACCAGCAGAGAGACGGGGACAGGGGGCCTCAACAATGAGCAGTTCTTC.

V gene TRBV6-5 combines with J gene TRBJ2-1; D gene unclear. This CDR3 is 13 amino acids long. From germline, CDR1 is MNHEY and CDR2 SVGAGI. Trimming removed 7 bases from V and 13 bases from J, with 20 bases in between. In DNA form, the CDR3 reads TGTGCCAGCACCACCCGCGGCCGAACCTTCCAGTTCTTC. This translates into CASTTRGRTFQFF.

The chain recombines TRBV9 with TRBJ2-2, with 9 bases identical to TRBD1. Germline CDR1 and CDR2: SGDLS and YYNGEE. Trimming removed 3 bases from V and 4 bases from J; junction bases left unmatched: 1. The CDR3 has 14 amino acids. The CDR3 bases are TGTGCCAGCAGCGCGACAGGGGGCACCGGGGAGCTGTTTTTT. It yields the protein CASSATGGTGELFF. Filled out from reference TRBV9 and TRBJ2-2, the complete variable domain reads DSGVTQTPKHLITATGQRVTLRCSPRSGDLSVYWYQQSLDQGLQFLIQYYNGEERAKGNILERFSAQQFPDLHSELNLSSLELGDSALYFCASSATGGTGELFFGEGSRLTVL.

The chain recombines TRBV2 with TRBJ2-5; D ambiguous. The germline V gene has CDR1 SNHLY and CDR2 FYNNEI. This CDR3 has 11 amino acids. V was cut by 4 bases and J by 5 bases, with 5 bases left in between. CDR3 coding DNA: TGTGCCAGCAGTGTCGGGGAGACCCAGTACTTC. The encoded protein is CASSVGETQYF.

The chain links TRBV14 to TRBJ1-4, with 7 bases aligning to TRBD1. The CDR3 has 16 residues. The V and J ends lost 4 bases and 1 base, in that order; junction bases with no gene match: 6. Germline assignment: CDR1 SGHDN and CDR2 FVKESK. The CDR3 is CASSPYTGETNEKLFF. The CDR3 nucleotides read TGTGCCAGCAGCCCGTACACAGGGGAAACTAATGAAAAACTGTTTTTT.

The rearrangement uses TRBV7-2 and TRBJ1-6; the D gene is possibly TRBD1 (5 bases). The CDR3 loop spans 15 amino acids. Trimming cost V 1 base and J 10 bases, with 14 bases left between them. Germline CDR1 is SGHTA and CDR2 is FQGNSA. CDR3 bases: TGTGCCAGCAGCTTAGGGAGGGGTATACCCTCACCCCTCCACTTT. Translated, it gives CASSLGRGIPSPLHF.

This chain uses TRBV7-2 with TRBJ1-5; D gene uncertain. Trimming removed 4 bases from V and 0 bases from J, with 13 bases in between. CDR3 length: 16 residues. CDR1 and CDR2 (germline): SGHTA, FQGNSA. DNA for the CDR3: TGTGCCAGCAGCTCCCGCTCAGGATATAGCAATCAGCCCCAGCATTTT. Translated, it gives CASSSRSGYSNQPQHF.

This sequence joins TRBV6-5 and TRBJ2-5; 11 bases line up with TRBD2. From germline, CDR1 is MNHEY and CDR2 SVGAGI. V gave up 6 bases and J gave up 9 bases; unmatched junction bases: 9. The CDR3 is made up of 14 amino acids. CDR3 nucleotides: TGTGCCAGCAGGTATAGCGGGAGGGCCAACGCCCAGTACTTC. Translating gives CASRYSGRANAQYF.

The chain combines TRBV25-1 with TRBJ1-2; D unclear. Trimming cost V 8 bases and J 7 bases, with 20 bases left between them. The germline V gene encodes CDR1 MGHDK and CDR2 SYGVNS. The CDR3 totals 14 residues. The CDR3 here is CASGANTGLGGYTF. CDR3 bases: TGTGCCAGCGGAGCCAATACCGGTTTGGGTGGCTACACCTTC.